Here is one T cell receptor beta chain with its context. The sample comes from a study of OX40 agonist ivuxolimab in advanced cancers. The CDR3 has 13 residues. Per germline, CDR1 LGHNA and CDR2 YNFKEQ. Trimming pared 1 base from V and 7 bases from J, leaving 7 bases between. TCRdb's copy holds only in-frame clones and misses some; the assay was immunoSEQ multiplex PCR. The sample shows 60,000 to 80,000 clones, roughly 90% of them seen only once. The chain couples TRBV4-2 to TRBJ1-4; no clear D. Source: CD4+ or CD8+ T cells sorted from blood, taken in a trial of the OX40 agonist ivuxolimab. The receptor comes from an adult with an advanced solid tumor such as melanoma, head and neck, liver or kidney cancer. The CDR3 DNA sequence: TGTGCCAGCAGCCAAGTAAGGGTTGAAAAACTGTTTTTT. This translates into CASSQVRVEKLFF.